This TCR beta chain was sequenced in a study of vaccination effects on CD4 cells after COVID-19. Trimming removed 5 bases at V and 9 bases at J, with 14 bases between. This CDR3 has 14 amino acids. In germline, CDR1 is SGHTA, CDR2 FQGTGA. Profiling relied on immunoSEQ multiplex PCR, and the TCRdb table lists in-frame clones only, not all of them. This table has roughly 56,000 clones, roughly 73% appearing once. On this clone itself: Its antigen is unknown.

Sequencing followed a ViraFEST assay step that expanded antigen-specific CD4+ T cells with viral peptide pools. CD4+ T cell isolation took place after 10 days of culture. Participants received two doses of either the BNT162b2 or mRNA-1273 vaccine. Overall study results and limits: Clones that were induced by infection or by vaccine showed marked contraction late after vaccination.

Sequenced here: CD4+ T cells from PBMCs cultured with HCoV-229E spike peptides, sampled after COVID-19 vaccination. The origin of this receptor is a human donor who received a COVID-19 vaccine. This chain connects TRBV7-3 to TRBJ1-6; D gene unclear. The CDR3 nucleotides are TGTGCCAGCAGCCTCGGCGGGTCTCGTTCACCCCTCCACTTT. This gives the protein CASSLGGSRSPLHF.